Listed here are 20 T cell receptor beta chains from one sample, sequenced in a study of T-cell memory formation after mild COVID-19. One entry per CDR3 protein results from TCRdb running MiXCR on the 5' RACE reads. The sample records under 650,000 distinct CDR3 sequences, approximately 19% being singletons. Sample: PBMCs or a T cell subset sorted from them (not recorded which). The origin of the receptors is an adult woman who had mild COVID-19 (a few samples of this study predate the infection). Cell type and time point are not known.

The chain links TRBV7-2 to TRBJ1-1; D is uncertain. In germline, CDR1 is SGHTA, CDR2 FQGNSA. This CDR3 is built from 15 residues. V was clipped by 0 bases and J by 4 bases, with 12 bases between them. Here the CDR3 reads CASSLARLSSTEAFF. DNA for the CDR3: TGTGCCAGCAGCTTAGCACGACTATCTAGCACTGAAGCTTTCTTT. Combining the CDR3 with reference TRBV7-2 and TRBJ1-1 gives the whole variable domain GAGVSQSPSNKVTEKGKDVELRCDPISGHTALYWYRQSLGQGLEFLIYFQGNSAPDKSGLPSDRFSAERTGGSVSTLTIQRTQQEDSAVYLCASSLARLSSTEAFFGQGTRLTVV.

This clonotype was seen only a few times. The chain is built from TRBV7-2 and TRBJ1-3; tentatively, D is TRBD1 (6 bases). Per germline, CDR1 SGHTA and CDR2 FQGNSA. The CDR3 covers 18 residues. V lost 6 bases and J 2 bases, leaving 23 bases between the germline ends. This chain's CDR3 is CASSKVGGHPLAGNTIYF. The CDR3 nucleotides read TGTGCCAGCAGTAAAGTGGGGGGACACCCCCTCGCTGGAAACACCATATATTTT.

This chain connects TRBV12-3 or TRBV12-4 to TRBJ1-1; TRBD1 agrees at 7 bases. With V trimmed by 1 base and J by 5 bases, 7 bases remained unmatched. The CDR3 contains 15 residues. In DNA form, the CDR3 reads TGTGCCAGCAGTTTAGAGGGGGCCCTGGGGACTGAAGCTTTCTTT. Translated, it gives CASSLEGALGTEAFF.

This clonotype was counted a few times. The chain couples TRBV29-1 to TRBJ2-5, with TRBD2 matching over 11 bases. This CDR3 spans 14 amino acids. With 6 bases clipped from V and 5 bases from J, the junction kept 8 bases outside the gene matches. Germline lookup yields CDR1 SQVTM and CDR2 ANQGSEA. The CDR3 is CSVAGTSGGETQYF. The CDR3 DNA sequence: TGCAGCGTGGCCGGGACTAGCGGTGGGGAGACCCAGTACTTC.

A few counts support this clonotype. The chain couples TRBV30 to TRBJ2-2, with D uncertain. Trimming pared 1 base from V and 0 bases from J, leaving 6 bases between. The CDR3 spans 14 residues. CDR1 and CDR2 from the germline V gene are GTSNPN and SVGIG (reference sequence). This chain's CDR3 is CAWSGNANTGELFF. CDR3 nucleotide sequence: TGTGCCTGGAGTGGGAACGCGAACACCGGGGAGCTGTTTTTT. The full variable domain, in which reference TRBV30 and TRBJ2-2 provide the parts outside the CDR3, is SQTIHQWPATLVQPVGSPLSLECTVEGTSNPNLYWYRQAAGRGLQLLFYSVGIGQISSEVPQNLSASRPQDRQFILSSKKLLLSDSGFYLCAWSGNANTGELFFGEGSRLTVL.

The chain links TRBV6-5 to TRBJ2-7, with a tentative D call TRBD1 (5 bases). Germline V gene lookup returns CDR1 MNHEY and CDR2 SVGAGI. The CDR3 runs 14 residues. With 0 bases removed from V and 3 bases from J, the gap between germline ends came to 9 bases. The CDR3 coding sequence is TGTGCCAGCAGTTACTCCGAGACAGTCTACGAGCAGTACTTC. This translates into CASSYSETVYEQYF.

V gene TRBV7-2 combines with J gene TRBJ2-3; D gene ambiguous. Trimming removed 9 bases from V and 1 base from J, with 14 bases in between. The CDR3 has 14 residues. In germline, CDR1 is SGHTA, CDR2 FQGNSA. The CDR3 DNA reads as TGTGCCAGGCTCGCGATTTCCCGCACAGATACGCAGTATTTT. It specifies CARLAISRTDTQYF.

A few counts support this clonotype. The rearrangement joins TRBV5-1 to TRBJ2-7; a possible D gene is TRBD1 (7 bases). The CDR3 is made up of 15 amino acids. Trimming stripped 4 bases from V and 2 bases from J, with 16 bases between. Germline V CDR1 and CDR2: SGHRS, YFSETQ. This CDR3 reads CASSARQGGAYEQYF. The CDR3 nucleotides read TGCGCCAGCAGCGCCCGACAGGGAGGTGCCTACGAGCAGTACTTC.

The rearrangement joins TRBV11-2 to TRBJ2-1, with D possibly being TRBD1 (6 bases). CDR3 length: 15 residues. Germline assignment: CDR1 SGHAT and CDR2 FQNNGV. Trimming shortened V by 0 bases and J by 3 bases, and 9 bases separated the two germline ends. The chain's CDR3 is CASSLETGNYNEQFF. The CDR3 DNA sequence: TGTGCCAGCAGCTTAGAAACAGGGAACTACAATGAGCAGTTCTTC. The full variable domain, in which reference TRBV11-2 and TRBJ2-1 provide the parts outside the CDR3, is EAGVAQSPRYKIIEKRQSVAFWCNPISGHATLYWYQQILGQGPKLLIQFQNNGVVDDSQLPKDRFSAERLKGVDSTLKIQPAKLEDSAVYLCASSLETGNYNEQFFGPGTRLTVL.

This clonotype was detected a few times. This chain links TRBV24-1 with TRBJ1-2; 9 bases line up with TRBD1. Trimming cost V 5 bases and J 8 bases; bases outside gene matches: 5. The CDR3 consists of 13 residues. CDR1 is KGHDR and CDR2 is SFDVKD in the germline V gene. Here the CDR3 reads CATSGDRAEGYTF. CDR3 sequence (DNA): TGTGCCACCAGTGGGGACAGGGCGGAGGGCTACACCTTC.

This chain connects TRBV6-6 to TRBJ2-3; D tentatively reads TRBD1 or TRBD2 (6 bases each). Germline V lookup: CDR1 MNHNY, CDR2 SVGAGI (reference sequence). V lost 8 bases, J lost 6 bases, and 21 bases lay in between. This CDR3 contains 15 residues. CDR3 protein: CASASGGRGADTQYF. CDR3 DNA: TGTGCCAGCGCTTCCGGGGGCCGAGGAGCGGATACGCAGTATTTT.

J is TRBJ2-5 and V is TRBV4-1, with D perhaps TRBD2 (5 bases). The CDR3 covers 14 residues. Germline assignment: CDR1 MGHRA and CDR2 YSYEKL. V lost 2 bases, J lost 5 bases, and 12 bases lay in between. Written as DNA, the CDR3 is TGCGCCAGCAGCCAAAAGGACTTGGGGGAGACCCAGTACTTC. The encoded protein is CASSQKDLGETQYF.

This clonotype was counted a few times. The chain employs TRBV7-2 and TRBJ2-6; D possibly corresponds to TRBD1 (6 bases). V was pared by 5 bases and J by 0 bases, with 20 bases between. The CDR3 covers 19 residues. Germline assignment: CDR1 SGHTA and CDR2 FQGNSA. CDR3 sequence (DNA): TGTGCCAGCAGCCCCCGAGCAGGCAGGGGTTTCTCTGGGGCCAACGTCCTGACTTTC. Translated, it gives CASSPRAGRGFSGANVLTF.

At least ten counts were recorded for this clonotype. The chain is built from TRBV5-6 and TRBJ2-6, with a tentative D call TRBD1 (5 bases). CDR1 and CDR2 (germline): SGHDT, YYEEEE. Trimming shortened V by 0 bases and J by 3 bases, and 13 bases separated the two germline ends. The CDR3 extends over 17 amino acids. CDR3 DNA: TGTGCCAGCAGCTTGGCCAGGGCCTTTCGTGGGGCCAACGTCCTGACTTTC. Its protein product is CASSLARAFRGANVLTF.

J is TRBJ1-5 and V is TRBV7-8, with no clear D. CDR3 length: 16 residues. V was pared by 1 base and J by 3 bases, with 13 bases between. Germline V gene sequence: CDR1 SGHVS, CDR2 FQNEAQ. The CDR3 nucleotides read TGTGCCAGCAGCTTAGATTTCGAACCCTACAATCAGCCCCAGCATTTT. The encoded protein is CASSLDFEPYNQPQHF.

This clonotype was observed a few times. The V call is TRBV5-6, the J call TRBJ1-1, with D unclear. This CDR3 contains 16 residues. Germline assignment: CDR1 SGHDT and CDR2 YYEEEE. The V end lost 4 bases, the J end lost 0 bases, and 16 bases lay between the germline ends. The CDR3 here is CASSPLEKAMNTEAFF. As DNA, the CDR3 is TGTGCCAGCAGCCCACTAGAGAAGGCGATGAACACTGAAGCTTTCTTT.

The V gene is TRBV6-5, the J gene TRBJ2-4, with TRBD1 matching over 9 bases. Germline trimming cut 4 bases from V and 7 bases from J; bases unmatched to any gene: 17. The CDR3 covers 18 residues. Germline CDR1 reads MNHEY; CDR2 reads SVGAGI. The CDR3, as DNA: TGTGCCAGCAGTTGGGGAGGTCTGGGGACAGGGTCTTGGAACATTCAGTACTTC. Translating it yields CASSWGGLGTGSWNIQYF.

This clonotype was observed a few times. This rearrangement joins TRBV20-1 to TRBJ1-1, with D unresolved. Germline CDR1 reads DFQATT; CDR2 reads SNEGSKA (reference sequence). V was shortened by 2 bases and J by 11 bases, with 18 bases between the two germline ends. The CDR3 length is 13 residues. The chain's CDR3 is CSARITDPGVAFF. The CDR3 bases are TGCAGTGCTAGAATAACGGATCCGGGCGTCGCTTTCTTT.

The chain couples TRBV11-2 to TRBJ2-6; no clear D gene. The CDR3 runs 15 residues. The germline gives CDR1 SGHAT, CDR2 FQNNGV. Trimming stripped 6 bases from V and 0 bases from J, with 9 bases between. In DNA, the CDR3 is TGTGCCAGCAGATCGCTACCCTCTGGGGCCAACGTCCTGACTTTC. Protein product: CASRSLPSGANVLTF.

This clonotype was found a few times. CDR3 coding DNA: TGTGCCACCAGCAGAGATTTGAGGCGGGACAGAACCTACGAGCAGTACTTC. Protein product: CATSRDLRRDRTYEQYF. J is TRBJ2-7 and V is TRBV15; a possible D gene is TRBD1 (7 bases). V was shortened by 0 bases and J by 2 bases, with 17 bases between the two germline ends. CDR1 LNHNV and CDR2 YYDKDF come from the germline V gene (reference sequence). The CDR3 totals 17 residues.